This entry lists 32 T cell receptor beta chains sequenced from one sample in a study of cytomegalovirus exposure and HLA in healthy donors. Using immunoSEQ multiplex PCR, the repertoire was profiled, and TCRdb retains in-frame clones only, with some absent. Found here are tens of thousands of clones, more than 80% of them singletons; the top ten hold 0.9% to 1.4%. Specimen: PBMCs. Receptor source: a man aged 18 to 35 in good health and CMV-seronegative.

The chain couples TRBV19 to TRBJ1-4, with D perhaps matching TRBD1 (5 bases). Trimming left V 8 bases short and J 6 bases short, with 13 bases between. The length of the CDR3 is 13 residues. The germline gives CDR1 LNHDA, CDR2 SQIVND (reference sequence). The CDR3 sequence: CASHRSGDEKLFF. The CDR3 DNA is TGTGCCAGTCACAGGAGTGGGGATGAAAAACTGTTTTTT.

This clone has just one count. The chain's CDR3 is CASSEVAQGDNTF. The CDR3 nucleotides are TGTGCCAGCAGTGAAGTGGCACAGGGGGATAACACCTTC. The rearrangement uses TRBV2 and TRBJ1-2; 8 nucleotides match TRBD1. CDR1 and CDR2 (germline): SNHLY, FYNNEI. V lost 1 base and J lost 12; bases outside the gene matches: 7. The CDR3 runs 13 residues. Full variable domain (outside the CDR3, taken from reference TRBV2 and TRBJ1-2): EPEVTQTPSHQVTQMGQEVILRCVPISNHLYFYWYRQILGQKVEFLVSFYNNEISEKSEIFDDQFSVERPDGSNFTLKIRSTKLEDSAMYFCASSEVAQGDNTFGSGTRLTVV.

The chain joins TRBV29-1 to TRBJ2-7, with 9 bases that match TRBD1. The germline gives CDR1 SQVTM, CDR2 ANQGSEA. The V gene end was trimmed by 8 bases and the J gene end by 4 bases; junction bases not matched to a gene: 9. The CDR3 has 13 residues. The CDR3 here is CSIGTGRSYEQYF. The CDR3 DNA follows: TGCAGCATAGGGACAGGGAGGAGTTACGAGCAGTACTTC.

The chain is built from TRBV18 and TRBJ2-5, with D unclear. Germline CDR1 reads KGHSH; CDR2 reads LQKENI. Trimming cost V 0 bases and J 4 bases, with 9 bases left between them. The CDR3 runs to 14 residues. The CDR3 bases are TGTGCCAGCTCACCACCAGATGCAGGAGAGACCCAGTACTTC. Translation: CASSPPDAGETQYF.

As regards this clone: Its ends do not fully match the called genes, so a read error is possible. The V call is TRBV7-7, the J call TRBJ2-5; 9 nucleotides match TRBD2. The CDR3 has 15 residues. Germline V gives CDR1 SSHAT, CDR2 FNYEAQ (reference sequence). In DNA form, the CDR3 reads TGTGCTAGCAGCGCCAATAGCGGGAGAAGGGAGACCCAGTACTTC. It is translated as CASSANSGRRETQYF. Variable domain in full (rest from reference TRBV7-7 and TRBJ2-5): GAGVSQSPRYKVTKRGQDVTLRCDPISSHATLYWYQQALGQGPEFLTYFNYEAQPDKSGLPSDRFSAERPEGSISTLTIQRTEQRDSAMYRCASSANSGRRETQYFGPGTRLLVL.

This sequence joins TRBV5-1 and TRBJ2-2; D unclear. Germline V CDR1 and CDR2: SGHRS, YFSETQ. V was shortened by 1 base and J by 0 bases, with 7 bases between the two germline ends. This CDR3 contains 15 residues. DNA of the CDR3: TGCGCCAGCAGCTTGATTGAGTCGAACACCGGGGAGCTGTTTTTT. It encodes CASSLIESNTGELFF.

J is TRBJ2-5 and V is TRBV27; 8 positions agree with TRBD1. Germline CDR1 is MNHEY and CDR2 is SMNVEV (reference sequence). V dropped 4 bases and J dropped 4; count of bases not matched to a gene: 5. The CDR3 is 14 residues long. CDR3 nucleotide sequence: TGTGCCAGCAGTTGGGACAGGTCGGGAGAGACCCAGTACTTC. This codes for CASSWDRSGETQYF.

CDR3 DNA: TGTGCCACCAGCAGAGATAGCGGGAGCAACACCGGGGAGCTGTTTTTT. Amino acids: CATSRDSGSNTGELFF. The chain is built from TRBV15 and TRBJ2-2, with TRBD2 matching 9 bases. With V trimmed by 0 bases and J by 2 bases, 1 base remained unmatched. The CDR3 contains 16 residues. Looked up from germline, CDR1 is LNHNV and CDR2 is YYDKDF (reference sequence).

This clone has only one observation. The V gene is TRBV18, the J gene TRBJ2-7, with 7 bases matching TRBD2. In germline, CDR1 is KGHSH, CDR2 LQKENI. CDR3 length equals 14 residues. V shed 3 bases and J 7 bases; nucleotides not matched to a gene: 9. The CDR3 sequence: CASSPTGTTLEQYF. In DNA, the CDR3 is TGTGCCAGCTCACCTACCGGGACTACCCTTGAGCAGTACTTC.

This sequence joins TRBV5-8 and TRBJ2-4; perhaps TRBD2 as D (5 bases). CDR3 length: 15 residues. Deletions cut 0 bases from V and 10 bases from J, with 17 bases between. Germline assignment: CDR1 SGHTS and CDR2 YDEGEE. Written as DNA, the CDR3 is TGTGCCAGCAGCTTGGGGCTAGCAGAACTAAGGATTCAGTACTTC. Translation: CASSLGLAELRIQYF. Filled out from reference TRBV5-8 and TRBJ2-4, the complete variable domain reads EAGVTQSPTHLIKTRGQQATLRCSPISGHTSVYWYQQALGLGLQFLLWYDEGEERNRGNFPPRFSGRQFPNYSSELNVNALELEDSALYLCASSLGLAELRIQYFGAGTRLSVL.

The chain recombines TRBV5-8 with TRBJ2-1; 11 bases align to TRBD2. Trimming at V came to 4 bases and at J to 8 bases, leaving 11 bases not matched to a gene. The CDR3 runs 16 residues. Germline CDR1 and CDR2: SGHTS and YDEGEE. The CDR3 bases are TGTGCCAGCAGCGCCATAGCGGGAGGGCTTGTAGATGAGCAGTTCTTC. Translation gives CASSAIAGGLVDEQFF.

The V gene is TRBV27, the J gene TRBJ2-3, with a possible D match to TRBD1 (6 bases). Trimming took off 10 bases at V and 1 base at J, with 15 bases between the two ends. The CDR3 is 14 amino acids. From germline, CDR1 is MNHEY and CDR2 SMNVEV (reference sequence). The CDR3 region is CAIGQGQGTDTQYF. As DNA, the CDR3 is TGTGCCATTGGGCAGGGACAAGGCACAGATACGCAGTATTTT.

CDR3 sequence reads: CASSLTRDRSYEQYF. In nucleotides, the CDR3 is TGTGCCAGCAGCTTAACCCGGGACAGGTCCTACGAGCAGTACTTC. The chain combines TRBV13 with TRBJ2-7, with 8 bases fitting TRBD1. The germline V gene encodes CDR1 PRHDT and CDR2 FYEKMQ (reference sequence). V was clipped by 2 bases and J by 1 base; unmatched bases: 4. The CDR3 has 15 amino acids.

V gene TRBV27 combines with J gene TRBJ2-2, with D tentatively TRBD1 (6 bases). The V end was cut by 5 bases, the J end by 3 bases, with 13 bases between. CDR1 and CDR2 (germline): MNHEY, SMNVEV (reference sequence). The CDR3 runs 15 residues. The CDR3 here is CASSPMGAHTGELFF. The CDR3 region has the DNA TGTGCCAGCAGTCCCATGGGGGCCCACACCGGGGAGCTGTTTTTT.

The gene calls are TRBV5-1 and TRBJ2-5, with 12 positions matching TRBD1. Per the germline V gene, CDR1 is SGHRS and CDR2 is YFSETQ. This CDR3 region has 16 residues. Trimming removed 0 bases from V and 4 bases from J; junction bases left unmatched: 4. The CDR3 coding sequence is TGCGCCAGCAGCTTGGAGGGACAGGGGGCGGGAGAGACCCAGTACTTC. It is translated as CASSLEGQGAGETQYF. Combining the CDR3 with reference TRBV5-1 and TRBJ2-5 gives the whole variable domain KAGVTQTPRYLIKTRGQQVTLSCSPISGHRSVSWYQQTPGQGLQFLFEYFSETQRNKGNFPGRFSGRQFSNSRSEMNVSTLELGDSALYLCASSLEGQGAGETQYFGPGTRLLVL.

This chain uses TRBV2 with TRBJ1-1; D might be TRBD1 (6 bases). The CDR3 runs 14 residues. Germline lookup yields CDR1 SNHLY and CDR2 FYNNEI. V was cut by 6 bases and J by 8 bases, with 19 bases left in between. Here the CDR3 DNA reads TGTGCCAGCAGACGCGAGGACAGCATCGGAGAAGCTTTCTTT. This codes for CASRREDSIGEAFF.

The chain is built from TRBV7-9 and TRBJ2-2, with D possibly TRBD1 on 6 matching bases. Per the germline V gene, CDR1 is SEHNR and CDR2 is FQNEAQ (reference sequence). With 0 bases removed from V and 0 bases from J, the gap between germline ends came to 14 bases. There are 18 residues in the CDR3. For the CDR3, the DNA is TGTGCCAGCAGCTTAGCGCGGTTGCAGGGGCCGAACACCGGGGAGCTGTTTTTT. It codes for CASSLARLQGPNTGELFF.

The V and J genes are TRBV2 and TRBJ2-5; TRBD1 agrees at 9 bases. This CDR3 spans 13 amino acids. Germline V gene lookup returns CDR1 SNHLY and CDR2 FYNNEI. The trim removed 6 bases at V and 5 bases at J, leaving 4 bases unmatched. In DNA, the CDR3 is TGTGCCAGCAGATTGGACAGGGGTGAGACCCAGTACTTC. As protein: CASRLDRGETQYF. Full variable domain (missing parts from reference TRBV2 and TRBJ2-5): EPEVTQTPSHQVTQMGQEVILRCVPISNHLYFYWYRQILGQKVEFLVSFYNNEISEKSEIFDDQFSVERPDGSNFTLKIRSTKLEDSAMYFCASRLDRGETQYFGPGTRLLVL.

CDR3 DNA sequence: TGTGCCAGCAGTGAAGGGGCAGGAAGCTCCTACGAGCAGTACTTC. It yields the protein CASSEGAGSSYEQYF. The chain links TRBV2 to TRBJ2-7; D is ambiguous. CDR1 and CDR2 from the germline V gene are SNHLY and FYNNEI. CDR3 length: 15 amino acids. Trimming shortened V by 1 base and J by 0 bases, and 10 bases separated the two germline ends.

V is TRBV7-9 and J is TRBJ1-2; D not resolved. Germline V gene data show CDR1 as SEHNR and CDR2 as FQNEAQ (reference sequence). This CDR3 region has 13 residues. V lost 5 bases and J lost 8, with 15 bases in between. CDR3 bases: TGTGCCAGCAGCCCTTCTGGGCCATACGGCTACACCTTC. Translation: CASSPSGPYGYTF. The whole variable domain, remainder taken from reference TRBV7-9 and TRBJ1-2, is DTGVSQNPRHKITKRGQNVTFRCDPISEHNRLYWYRQTLGQGPEFLTYFQNEAQLEKSRLLSDRFSAERPKGSFSTLEIQRTEQGDSAMYLCASSPSGPYGYTFGSGTRLTVV.

J is TRBJ2-3 and V is TRBV20-1, with unresolved D. The germline V and J ends were trimmed by 5 bases and 5 bases, with 8 bases remaining between them. CDR1 is DFQATT, CDR2 SNEGSKA, per germline (reference sequence). This CDR3 spans 11 amino acids. The CDR3 loop reads CSALTGDTQYF. Written as DNA, the CDR3 is TGCAGTGCTTTAACTGGAGATACGCAGTATTTT.

This clone was detected once. This chain connects TRBV5-6 to TRBJ2-7; 7 bases match TRBD2. Unmatched junction bases numbered 7, after V lost 4 bases and J lost 0 bases. Germline V gene lookup returns CDR1 SGHDT and CDR2 YYEEEE. This CDR3 is built from 15 residues. For the CDR3, the DNA is TGTGCCAGCAGCCGGTACGGGAGGAGCTCCTACGAGCAGTACTTC. Amino acid sequence: CASSRYGRSSYEQYF. Using reference TRBV5-6 and TRBJ2-7 for the parts outside the CDR3, the full variable domain is DAGVTQSPTHLIKTRGQQVTLRCSPKSGHDTVSWYQQALGQGPQFIFQYYEEEERQRGNFPDRFSGHQFPNYSSELNVNALLLGDSALYLCASSRYGRSSYEQYFGPGTRLTVT.

The J gene is TRBJ2-7, the V gene TRBV5-6; D may be TRBD1 (6 bases). The CDR3 contains 14 residues. Germline assignment: CDR1 SGHDT and CDR2 YYEEEE. V lost 7 bases and J 0 bases, leaving 14 bases between the germline ends. This chain's CDR3 is CASQPGAISYEQYF. The CDR3 nucleotides are TGTGCCAGCCAACCAGGGGCGATCTCCTACGAGCAGTACTTC.

This clone was seen a single time. The V call is TRBV28, the J call TRBJ2-3; D might be TRBD2 (6 bases). V lost 3 bases and J lost 6, with 13 bases in between. This CDR3 is 14 amino acids long. From germline, CDR1 is MDHEN and CDR2 SYDVKM. The CDR3 here is CASSFSELADTQYF. In DNA, the CDR3 is TGTGCCAGCAGTTTCTCAGAACTAGCCGATACGCAGTATTTT.

The CDR3: CASSLGSIPGGNQPQHF. The CDR3 nucleotides read TGTGCCAGCAGCCTAGGGAGCATCCCCGGGGGAAATCAGCCCCAGCATTTT. The J gene is TRBJ1-5, the V gene TRBV28; perhaps TRBD1 as D (5 bases). Trimming removed 6 bases from V and 4 bases from J, with 22 bases in between. Germline lookup yields CDR1 MDHEN and CDR2 SYDVKM. CDR3 length: 17 residues. The variable domain in full, with the rest retrieved from reference TRBV28 and TRBJ1-5, is DVKVTQSSRYLVKRTGEKVFLECVQDMDHENMFWYRQDPGLGLRLIYFSYDVKMKEKGDIPEGYSVSREKKERFSLILESASTNQTSMYLCASSLGSIPGGNQPQHFGDGTRLSIL.

The chain recombines TRBV11-2 with TRBJ1-2; D is perhaps TRBD1 (5 bases). Between the trimmed V and J ends, which lost 4 bases and 4 bases, there was a span of 22 bases. The CDR3 spans 17 residues. Germline V gene data show CDR1 as SGHAT and CDR2 as FQNNGV. CDR3 sequence reads: CASSSSSTEPILYGYTF. CDR3 DNA sequence: TGTGCCAGCAGCTCTTCGTCGACAGAACCCATCCTCTATGGCTACACCTTC.

The chain joins TRBV5-4 to TRBJ2-7; 11 bases match TRBD2. The CDR3 loop spans 16 amino acids. Germline V CDR1 and CDR2: SGHNT, YYREEE (reference sequence). Trimming took 0 bases from V and 9 from J; bases not matched to a gene: 11. CDR3 in amino acids: CASSLVLAGGIGVQYF. The CDR3 coding sequence is TGTGCCAGCAGCTTGGTCCTAGCGGGAGGAATAGGGGTGCAGTACTTC.

This clone was seen once. The gene calls are TRBV5-6 and TRBJ2-7, with 11 bases fitting TRBD1. Germline lookup yields CDR1 SGHDT and CDR2 YYEEEE. The CDR3 has 15 residues. With V trimmed by 4 bases and J by 5 bases, 8 bases remained unmatched. Written as DNA, the CDR3 is TGTGCCAGCAGCGGTGTCGGACAGGGGGCCCACGAGCAGTACTTC. It codes for CASSGVGQGAHEQYF.

This clone appeared a single time. The rearrangement uses TRBV19 and TRBJ2-3, with a tentative D call TRBD2 (6 bases). The CDR3 runs to 14 residues. The V and J ends lost 7 bases and 2 bases respectively, with 13 bases between them. Germline V gene data show CDR1 as LNHDA and CDR2 as SQIVND (reference sequence). This CDR3 reads CASKGGELTDTQYF. The CDR3 region has the DNA TGTGCCAGTAAAGGCGGGGAACTCACAGATACGCAGTATTTT.

V usage is TRBV10-3 and J usage is TRBJ1-1; tentatively, D is TRBD1 (5 bases). Germline V CDR1 and CDR2: ENHRY, SYGVKD. This CDR3 has 16 residues. The V end was cut by 0 bases, the J end by 6 bases, with 17 bases between. In DNA form, the CDR3 reads TGTGCCATCAGTGAGTCTACGGGCGCAGGGTATGCTGAAGCTTTCTTT. It specifies CAISESTGAGYAEAFF.

The genes are TRBV5-8 and TRBJ2-2; D not resolved. There are 15 residues in the CDR3. Per germline, CDR1 SGHTS and CDR2 YDEGEE. Trimming shortened V by 0 bases and J by 2 bases, and 8 bases separated the two germline ends. In DNA form, the CDR3 reads TGTGCCAGCAGCTTGGTCGCGACAAACACCGGGGAGCTGTTTTTT. Translation gives CASSLVATNTGELFF.

The chain carries TRBV7-9 and TRBJ2-1; tentative D call: TRBD2 (6 bases). This CDR3 has 16 amino acids. Between the trimmed V and J ends, which lost 3 bases and 4 bases, there was a span of 16 bases. Per germline, CDR1 SEHNR and CDR2 FQNEAQ (reference sequence). CDR3 residues: CASSFPGEPGYNEQFF. CDR3 in DNA: TGTGCCAGCAGCTTCCCGGGGGAGCCGGGGTACAATGAGCAGTTCTTC.